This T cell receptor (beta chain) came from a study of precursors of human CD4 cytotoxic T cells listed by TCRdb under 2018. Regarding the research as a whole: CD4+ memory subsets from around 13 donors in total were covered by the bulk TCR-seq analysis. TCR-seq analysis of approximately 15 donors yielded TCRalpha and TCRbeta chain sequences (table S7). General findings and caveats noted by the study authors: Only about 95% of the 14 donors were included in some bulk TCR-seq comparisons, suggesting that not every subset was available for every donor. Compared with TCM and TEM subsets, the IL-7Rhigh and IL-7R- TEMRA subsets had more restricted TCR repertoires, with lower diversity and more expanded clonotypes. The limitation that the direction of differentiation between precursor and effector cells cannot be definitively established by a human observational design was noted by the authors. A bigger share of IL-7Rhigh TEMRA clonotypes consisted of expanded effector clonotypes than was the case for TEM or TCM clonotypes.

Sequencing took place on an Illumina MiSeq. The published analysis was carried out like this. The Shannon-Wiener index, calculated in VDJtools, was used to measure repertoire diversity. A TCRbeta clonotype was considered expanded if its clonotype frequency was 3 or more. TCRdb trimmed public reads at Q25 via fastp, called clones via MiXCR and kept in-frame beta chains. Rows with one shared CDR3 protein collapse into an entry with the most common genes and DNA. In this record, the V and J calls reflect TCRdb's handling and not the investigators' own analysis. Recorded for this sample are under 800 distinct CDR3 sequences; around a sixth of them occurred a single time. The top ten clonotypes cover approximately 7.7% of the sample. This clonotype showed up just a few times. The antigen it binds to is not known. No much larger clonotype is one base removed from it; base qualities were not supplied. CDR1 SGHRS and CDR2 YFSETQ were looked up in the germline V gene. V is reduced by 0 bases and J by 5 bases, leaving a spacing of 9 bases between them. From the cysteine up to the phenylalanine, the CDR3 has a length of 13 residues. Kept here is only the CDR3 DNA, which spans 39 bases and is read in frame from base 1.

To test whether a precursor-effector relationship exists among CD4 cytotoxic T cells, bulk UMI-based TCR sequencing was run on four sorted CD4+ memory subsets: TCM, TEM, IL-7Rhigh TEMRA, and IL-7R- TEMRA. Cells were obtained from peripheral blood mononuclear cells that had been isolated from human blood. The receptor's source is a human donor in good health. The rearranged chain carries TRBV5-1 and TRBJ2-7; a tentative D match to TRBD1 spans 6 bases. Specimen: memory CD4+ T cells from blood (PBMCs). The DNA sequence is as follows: TGCGCCAGCAGCTTGGACAGGGAGAACGAGCAGTACTTC. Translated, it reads CASSLDRENEQYF. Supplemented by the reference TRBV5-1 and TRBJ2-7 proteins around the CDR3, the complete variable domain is KAGVTQTPRYLIKTRGQQVTLSCSPISGHRSVSWYQQTPGQGLQFLFEYFSETQRNKGNFPGRFSGRQFSNSRSEMNVSTLELGDSALYLCASSLDRENEQYFGPGTRLTVT.